This T cell receptor (beta chain) emerged from a study of blood T cell repertoires in COVID-19 (dated by TCRdb to 2018 to 2021). Regarding the study in general: The collaborator samples originated in the United States, Italy and Spain and spanned the acute and convalescent phases of COVID-19. The prospective study material was composed of cDNA or gDNA derived from T cells, B-cell-depleted T cells, or PBMCs. Deeply sampled blood TCRbeta repertoires from subjects exposed to, actively infected with, or recovered from COVID-19 were included in the dataset. A freely available public database, intended as a resource for researchers studying the immune response to SARS-CoV-2, is where the repertoires were released. Samples came from the ongoing ImmuneRACE study (first 160 participants) plus 1,254 subjects from 6 global collaborators. Nearly every sample came with metadata listing a de-identified subject ID, COVID-19 status, age in years and sex. HLA class I and class II types, where available, came from metadata supplied by the sample provider rather than from assay-based typing.

General findings and caveats noted by the study authors: How much clinical and demographic metadata was included differed by source and by participant, and the metadata was provided uncurated.

Clipping removes 0 bases from V and 4 bases from J, with 4 as the unmatched junction base count. The CDR3 spans 15 residues, from the cysteine through the phenylalanine. The read is trimmed to its CDR3 DNA, 45 bases read in frame from base 1. The germline V gene (reference sequence) sets CDR1 to GTSNPN and CDR2 to SVGIG. Each collaborating institution followed its own protocols to collect whole blood in K2EDTA tubes. For TCRbeta analysis, collaborator samples were shipped as frozen whole blood, as isolated PBMCs, or as DNA extracted from either sample type. TCRbeta CDR3 regions were amplified from genomic DNA by means of the immunoSEQ Assay, a bias-controlled multiplex PCR. Per the authors' processing: Within the assay, amplification of reference gene primers was used to estimate how many nucleated cells each sample contained. To quantify the absolute abundance of each unique TCRbeta CDR3 rearrangement, sequence reads were collapsed and filtered. For each sample, productive Simpson clonality was calculated as the square root of Simpson's diversity index over productive rearrangements. Sourced from immuneACCESS, this table was stored by TCRdb with only in-frame sequences that have V and J called. A share of the clones is absent; for the studies checked, an unresolved V gene accounts for under half, and the remainder has no known explanation. V and J calls and clone size are those listed in that table; D and trimming were worked out from the DNA. The sample contains about 85,000 clones, about four fifths of them found a single time. The top ten clonotypes cover roughly 6.3% of the sample.

As for this clone: The antigen this receptor binds is unknown. No base qualities exist here, and no much larger clone lies one base off it.

This TCR derives from a man between 60 and 75 years old with acute or convalescent COVID-19. The rearrangement joined TRBV30 to TRBJ1-5, with 9 bases matching TRBD1. Specimen: peripheral blood. The CDR3 protein: CAWSVSGTGNQPQHF. Here is the DNA: TGTGCCTGGAGTGTATCAGGGACAGGGAATCAGCCCCAGCATTTT.